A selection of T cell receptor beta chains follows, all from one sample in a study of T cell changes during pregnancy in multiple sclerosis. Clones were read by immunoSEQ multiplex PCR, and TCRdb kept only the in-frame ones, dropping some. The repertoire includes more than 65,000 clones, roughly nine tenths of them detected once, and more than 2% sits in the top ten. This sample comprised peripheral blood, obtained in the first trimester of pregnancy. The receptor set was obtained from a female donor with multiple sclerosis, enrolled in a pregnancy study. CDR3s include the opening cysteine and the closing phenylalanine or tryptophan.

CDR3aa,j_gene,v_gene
CASSGGLAETQYF,TRBJ2-5,TRBV2
CASSVSGNTEAFF,TRBJ1-1,TRBV9
CASTWDRASNQPQHF,TRBJ1-5,TRBV6-1
CASIDPRGAGGTDTQYF,TRBJ2-3,TRBV7-9
CASITGGIKSGELFF,TRBJ2-2,TRBV11-3
CASANRGSNTEAFF,TRBJ1-1,TRBV27
CASSPSGGSSYEQYF,TRBJ2-7,TRBV7-3
CASSPGLAWGNEQFF,TRBJ2-1,TRBV4-3
CSVFFRTSENNEQFF,TRBJ2-1,TRBV29-1
CASSRTGPSNQPQHF,TRBJ1-5,TRBV28
CASSPPSGSHEQFF,TRBJ2-1,TRBV18
CAISEGRSSYNEQFF,TRBJ2-1,TRBV6-1
CASSGGQDRYEQYF,TRBJ2-7,TRBV9
CASRRRSTDTQYF,TRBJ2-3,TRBV5-1
CASSLGQGRNTEAFF,TRBJ1-1,TRBV11-1
CASSTSPGTGGVKTEAFF,TRBJ1-1,TRBV27
CAISTSLMNTEAFF,TRBJ1-1,TRBV2
CASSADRFGNQPQHF,TRBJ1-5,TRBV19
CASSPGSIRDTQYF,TRBJ2-3,TRBV5-6
CAWNPETNSPLHF,TRBJ1-6,TRBV30
CASSLDTIPGELFF,TRBJ2-2,TRBV7-9
CASSPQWTSGYTDTQYF,TRBJ2-3,TRBV27
CASSIAKGLGEQFF,TRBJ2-1,TRBV19
CASSPPRTGGYNEQFF,TRBJ2-1,TRBV7-9
CASSLGGTSGAYNEQFF,TRBJ2-1,TRBV11-3
CASTMGGRFAGQETQYF,TRBJ2-5,TRBV19
CASTHRTGPMDTDTQYF,TRBJ2-3,TRBV11-3
CATSRGPAGWLLGEQFF,TRBJ2-1,TRBV15
CASRVGRGRYTGELFF,TRBJ2-2,TRBV19
CASSLATHAVHYGYTF,TRBJ1-2,TRBV7-2
CATRAPGVYEQYF,TRBJ2-7,TRBV15
CASSFRTGTKETQYF,TRBJ2-5,TRBV5-4
CASSQRPDTPYEQYF,TRBJ2-7,TRBV27
CATRWGVGQPQHF,TRBJ1-5,TRBV2
CASSYSAGEIYNEQFF,TRBJ2-1,TRBV6-5
CASSATGGNTGELFF,TRBJ2-2,TRBV6-4
CASSTTGKHEQFF,TRBJ2-1,TRBV7-2
CASSFGQEETQYF,TRBJ2-5,TRBV5-1
CASSLERGPGRTDTQYF,TRBJ2-3,TRBV27
CASRAGGGNTEAFF,TRBJ1-1,TRBV28
CSVMQGQRTGELFF,TRBJ2-2,TRBV29-1
CASTRTGTYTDTQYF,TRBJ2-3,TRBV19